This T cell receptor (beta chain) is drawn from a study of T-cell reconstitution after alpha-beta-depleted transplantation in children. Preparing the TCRbeta library involved the use of unique molecular identifiers. Using its own MiXCR run on the PCR reads, TCRdb lists one record per CDR3 protein. This sample has roughly 200,000 distinct CDR3 sequences; around 9.5% occur once, and the top ten carry around 6.2%. The germline V gene has CDR1 LGHDT and CDR2 YNNKEL (reference sequence). V gave up 5 bases and J gave up 3 bases, with 18 bases separating them. The CDR3 totals 16 residues. This specimen consisted of PBMCs from the stem cell graft donor, obtained from the stem cell graft. The chain is built from TRBV3-1 and TRBJ2-3; D is tentatively TRBD1 or TRBD2 (5 bases each). This clonotype was obtained from a human donor who donated a stem cell graft to a child with acute lymphoblastic leukemia. In DNA form, the CDR3 reads TGTGCCAGCAGCGTCAGGGACCCTGCCGCGACAGATACGCAGTATTTT. Its translation: CASSVRDPAATDTQYF.